This TCR beta chain was sequenced in a study of T-cell memory formation after mild COVID-19. Findings and limits, study-wide: Mainly CM and EM harbored the contracting CD4+ clones; mainly EMRA harbored the CD8+ ones. Pre-infection memory already had some responding clones, implying cross-reactive memory joined. Whereas later expanders leaned CD4+, clones contracting day 15 to 85 showed a balanced CD4/CD8 makeup.

TCRdb analysed the 5' RACE reads with MiXCR anew, one entry per CDR3 protein. The sample gives around 200,000 distinct CDR3 sequences, roughly 16% of which show up once; approximately 2% is in the top ten. V was pared by 4 bases and J by 9 bases, with 7 bases of the junction left unmatched. CDR3 length equals 15 residues. Germline values: CDR1 SGHTA, CDR2 FQGTGA. This clonotype was detected only a few times. Its cognate antigen is unknown. This sequence joins TRBV7-3 and TRBJ2-1; 12 nucleotides line up with TRBD2. The sequence was obtained from an adult woman who had mild COVID-19 (a few samples of this study predate the infection). Cell type and time point are not known. Sample: PBMCs or a T cell subset sorted from them (not recorded which). The CDR3 DNA reads TGTGCCAGCAGCTCTAGCGGGAGGGCCGTTACTGAGCAGTTCTTC. Amino acid sequence: CASSSSGRAVTEQFF.